This T cell receptor beta chain was profiled in a study of blood T cell repertoires in COVID-19. Study background: From the United States, Italy and Spain came samples of acute and convalescent COVID-19. Nucleic acid was either cDNA or gDNA, and it came from T cells, B-cell-depleted T cells, or PBMCs.

The authors' processing: Quantification of nucleated cells was approximated via reference gene primer amplification. Repertoires were generated with immunoSEQ multiplex PCR, while TCRdb's copy carries only in-frame clones and drops some. D and trimming were read from the DNA, whereas the V and J calls and clone size are those reported in that table. The table records 200,000 to 250,000 clones, roughly 82% of them present only once. This CDR3 spans 16 amino acids. Between the trimmed V and J ends, which lost 3 bases and 8 bases, there was a span of 17 bases. The germline CDR1 and CDR2 sequences are KGHSH and LQKENI.

The V and J genes are TRBV18 and TRBJ1-6; D may be TRBD1 (6 bases). The origin of this receptor is a woman aged 70 to 79 with acute or convalescent COVID-19. What was sequenced was peripheral blood. In DNA form, the CDR3 reads TGTGCCAGCTCACCCAATGTGGGGGCTAGTGATTCACCCCTCCACTTT. This translates into CASSPNVGASDSPLHF. The full variable domain, its missing parts supplied by reference TRBV18 and TRBJ1-6, is NAGVMQNPRHLVRRRGQEARLRCSPMKGHSHVYWYRQLPEEGLKFMVYLQKENIIDESGMPKERFSAEFPKEGPSILRIQQVVRGDSAAYFCASSPNVGASDSPLHFGNGTRLTVT.